The 27 T cell receptor beta chains reported below all come from one sample, sequenced in a study of OX40 agonist ivuxolimab in advanced cancers. Some clones are missing from TCRdb's copy, which holds only in-frame ones; the method was immunoSEQ multiplex PCR. The data hold around 68,000 clones, with 85% to 90% observed a single time. The sample consisted of CD4+ or CD8+ T cells sorted from blood, taken in a trial of the OX40 agonist ivuxolimab. The receptors were sampled from an adult with an advanced solid tumor such as melanoma, head and neck, liver or kidney cancer.

This clone was observed a handful of times. V gene TRBV11-2 combines with J gene TRBJ1-4, with D unresolved. Per the germline V gene, CDR1 is SGHAT and CDR2 is FQNNGV. The CDR3 spans 20 residues. The V gene lost 0 bases and the J gene lost 4 bases, with 24 bases spanning the gap. CDR3 DNA: TGTGCCAGCAGCTTAGAATATACGGGCAGAGCACGGGGTATTAATGAAAAACTGTTTTTT. As protein: CASSLEYTGRARGINEKLFF.

The CDR3 is CASSYGAVYSTEAFF. The CDR3, as DNA: TGTGCCAGCAGCTACGGGGCAGTCTACAGCACTGAAGCTTTCTTT. This chain connects TRBV7-8 to TRBJ1-1; D is possibly TRBD1 (5 bases). V lost 4 bases and J lost 4, with 16 bases in between. Germline V gives CDR1 SGHVS, CDR2 FQNEAQ. The CDR3 runs to 15 residues.

The J gene is TRBJ1-2, the V gene TRBV7-2; a weak D match, TRBD1 (5 bases). Trimming took off 5 bases at V and 5 bases at J, with 21 bases between the two ends. The CDR3 is 16 residues long. CDR1 is SGHTA and CDR2 is FQGNSA in the germline V gene. The CDR3 reads CASSLRSQGRAYGYTF. DNA of the CDR3: TGTGCCAGCAGCCTCAGGTCCCAAGGCAGGGCGTATGGCTACACCTTC.

The chain combines TRBV7-9 with TRBJ1-1, with 8 positions matching TRBD1. This CDR3 is built from 14 residues. Germline trimming cut 2 bases from V and 1 base from J; bases unmatched to any gene: 0. Germline lookup yields CDR1 SEHNR and CDR2 FQNEAQ (reference sequence). DNA of the CDR3: TGTGCCAGCAGCTTAACAGGGGGGAACACTGAAGCTTTCTTT. Translated: CASSLTGGNTEAFF.

In its sample, this clone was seen a few times. Other nucleotide sequences from this sample produce the same CDR3. The chain recombines TRBV27 with TRBJ2-3, with 7 positions matching TRBD2. The trim removed 2 bases at V and 1 base at J, leaving 3 bases unmatched. Germline-derived CDR1 and CDR2 are MNHEY and SMNVEV (reference sequence). The CDR3 is made up of 15 amino acids. CDR3 DNA sequence: TGTGCCAGCAGTTTAGCCCTAGCGGGCACAGATACGCAGTATTTT. Translated: CASSLALAGTDTQYF.

The chain has TRBV9 and TRBJ2-7; D possibly corresponds to TRBD2 (5 bases). V lost 4 bases and J lost 7, with 18 bases in between. CDR1 is SGDLS, CDR2 YYNGEE, per germline. This CDR3 has 14 residues. CDR3 sequence reads: CASSFQPGVGEQYF. The CDR3 DNA reads TGTGCCAGCAGCTTTCAACCCGGGGTTGGGGAGCAGTACTTC.

In this sample, this clone turned up once. The chain has TRBV4-2 and TRBJ2-3; 7 nucleotides match TRBD2. The CDR3 contains 15 residues. Germline V gives CDR1 LGHNA, CDR2 YNFKEQ. The ends lost 0 bases at V and 6 bases at J; junction bases unmatched: 6. The CDR3 spells CASSQDGMGGDTQYF. DNA for the CDR3: TGTGCCAGCAGCCAAGACGGAATGGGGGGGGATACGCAGTATTTT.

The rearrangement joins TRBV5-1 to TRBJ2-1; TRBD2 agrees at 8 bases. CDR1 SGHRS and CDR2 YFSETQ come from the germline V gene. This CDR3 spans 15 amino acids. The V and J ends lost 1 base and 5 bases, in that order; junction bases with no gene match: 5. The CDR3: CASSLWPGGNNEQFF. The CDR3 DNA is TGCGCCAGCAGCTTGTGGCCGGGGGGGAACAATGAGCAGTTCTTC.

The chain employs TRBV18 and TRBJ2-5; D remains ambiguous. There are 13 residues in the CDR3. Trimming stripped 4 bases from V and 2 bases from J, with 8 bases between. Germline CDR1 KGHSH, CDR2 LQKENI. CDR3 in amino acids: CASSLLRQETQYF. CDR3 nucleotides: TGTGCCAGCTCACTACTCAGGCAAGAGACCCAGTACTTC. Variable domain in full (rest from reference TRBV18 and TRBJ2-5): NAGVMQNPRHLVRRRGQEARLRCSPMKGHSHVYWYRQLPEEGLKFMVYLQKENIIDESGMPKERFSAEFPKEGPSILRIQQVVRGDSAAYFCASSLLRQETQYFGPGTRLLVL.

V gene TRBV19 combines with J gene TRBJ2-7; D uncertain. Germline V gene data show CDR1 as LNHDA and CDR2 as SQIVND (reference sequence). CDR3 length: 13 residues. V gave up 6 bases and J gave up 1 base, with 10 bases separating them. CDR3 residues: CASSMGQSYEQYF. The CDR3 DNA follows: TGTGCCAGTAGCATGGGTCAGTCCTACGAGCAGTACTTC.

The chain links TRBV7-6 to TRBJ1-5; possibly TRBD1 for D (6 bases). There are 16 residues in the CDR3. Trimming removed 0 bases from V and 4 bases from J, with 13 bases in between. Germline-derived CDR1 and CDR2 are SGHVS and FNYEAQ. CDR3 coding DNA: TGTGCCAGCAGCTTAGCTCCCGGACAGTTGAATCAGCCCCAGCATTTT. It encodes CASSLAPGQLNQPQHF.

In this sample, this clone turned up a few times. The chain links TRBV7-7 to TRBJ1-1; D gene uncertain. This CDR3 contains 14 residues. Trimming cost V 6 bases and J 2 bases, with 13 bases left between them. The V gene's germline CDR1 is SSHAT and CDR2 FNYEAQ (reference sequence). In DNA form, the CDR3 reads TGTGCCAGCAGTAAGACTGATGTAAACACTGAAGCTTTCTTT. Its protein product is CASSKTDVNTEAFF.

The chain combines TRBV7-9 with TRBJ1-5; no definite D call. This CDR3 spans 15 amino acids. The germline V gene encodes CDR1 SEHNR and CDR2 FQNEAQ (reference sequence). V shed 5 bases and J shed 0 bases, with 11 bases lying between them. The CDR3: CASSPLAYSNQPQHF. The CDR3, as DNA: TGTGCCAGCAGCCCACTGGCCTATAGCAATCAGCCCCAGCATTTT.

The chain recombines TRBV4-3 with TRBJ1-1; perhaps TRBD1 as D (5 bases). CDR1 LGHNA and CDR2 YSLEER come from the germline V gene. CDR3 size: 17 residues. V gave up 0 bases and J gave up 1 base, with 15 bases separating them. The CDR3 here is CASSQDLLGPKNTEAFF. The DNA of the CDR3 is TGCGCCAGCAGCCAAGATTTGCTGGGACCCAAGAACACTGAAGCTTTCTTT.

V gene TRBV10-3 combines with J gene TRBJ1-1; D is ambiguous. The germline V gene encodes CDR1 ENHRY and CDR2 SYGVKD. The ends were cut back, 0 bases at V and 4 bases at J, with 15 bases in the middle. The CDR3 is 16 amino acids. The CDR3 region is CAISESTLGVGTEAFF. CDR3 in DNA: TGTGCCATCAGTGAGTCGACTCTGGGTGTAGGCACTGAAGCTTTCTTT.

The CDR3 here is CASSGPPGGLNGYTF. Here the CDR3 DNA reads TGTGCCAGCAGTGGCCCCCCCGGGGGGCTCAATGGCTACACCTTC. The chain carries TRBV2 and TRBJ1-2, with TRBD1 as a possible D gene (6 bases). Germline loops: CDR1 SNHLY, CDR2 FYNNEI. The V end lost 4 bases, the J end lost 6 bases, and 18 bases lay between the germline ends. The CDR3 consists of 15 residues.

The rearrangement links TRBV15 to TRBJ1-1; D might be TRBD1 (6 bases). V was trimmed by 1 base and J by 0 bases, leaving 9 bases between them. CDR1 is LNHNV, CDR2 YYDKDF, per germline (reference sequence). This CDR3 has 15 amino acids. The CDR3 DNA follows: TGTGCCACCAGCAGAGTTCAGGGGATGAACACTGAAGCTTTCTTT. Protein: CATSRVQGMNTEAFF.

This clone was observed a single time. CDR3 bases: TGCGCCAGCAGCCCTCAGGGGGGGATCTCTGGGGCCAACGTCCTGACTTTC. Translated, it gives CASSPQGGISGANVLTF. This chain joins TRBV5-1 and TRBJ2-6, with D perhaps given as TRBD1 or TRBD2 (7 bases each). Germline loops: CDR1 SGHRS, CDR2 YFSETQ. The V gene lost 4 bases and the J gene lost 0 bases, with 14 bases spanning the gap. The CDR3 contains 17 residues.

V usage is TRBV5-4 and J usage is TRBJ1-2, with D possibly matching TRBD1 (5 bases). This CDR3 comprises 14 residues. Trimming took 4 bases from V and 2 from J, leaving 12 bases between them. From germline, CDR1 is SGHNT and CDR2 YYREEE (reference sequence). For the CDR3, the DNA is TGTGCCAGCAGCCAAGACTGGGGGAACTATGGCTACACCTTC. Its protein product is CASSQDWGNYGYTF.

The chain has TRBV7-6 and TRBJ1-5; D is perhaps TRBD1 (6 bases). This CDR3 comprises 15 residues. Trimming removed 6 bases from V and 5 bases from J, with 17 bases in between. In germline, CDR1 is SGHVS, CDR2 FNYEAQ. The CDR3: CASSSQGGGDQPQHF. CDR3 nucleotides: TGTGCCAGCAGTTCCCAAGGGGGAGGCGATCAGCCCCAGCATTTT.

The gene calls are TRBV28 and TRBJ1-1; TRBD1 might be the D (5 bases). This CDR3 has 11 amino acids. V lost 7 bases to trimming and J lost 4 bases, with 7 bases between them. Per germline, CDR1 MDHEN and CDR2 SYDVKM. The CDR3 coding sequence is TGTGCCAGCATTGGGGGCACTGAAGCTTTCTTT. This gives the protein CASIGGTEAFF.

CDR3 coding DNA: TGTGCCAGTAGTACCGATGGAACCTACAATGAGCAGTTCTTC. Protein sequence: CASSTDGTYNEQFF. V gene TRBV19 combines with J gene TRBJ2-1; D gene unclear. The germline gives CDR1 LNHDA, CDR2 SQIVND (reference sequence). V was shortened by 4 bases and J by 2 bases, with 9 bases between the two germline ends. This CDR3 comprises 14 residues.

The chain recombines TRBV5-4 with TRBJ1-1; D is undetermined. This CDR3 contains 15 residues. Deletions cut 0 bases from V and 7 bases from J, with 16 bases between. The germline gives CDR1 SGHNT, CDR2 YYREEE (reference sequence). CDR3: CASSLAGVAGFEAFF. The DNA of the CDR3 is TGTGCCAGCAGCTTGGCCGGGGTGGCCGGCTTTGAAGCTTTCTTT.

The V and J genes are TRBV11-3 and TRBJ2-5, with 7 positions matching TRBD1. This CDR3 spans 14 amino acids. The V gene end was trimmed by 4 bases and the J gene end by 1 base; junction bases not matched to a gene: 3. Germline V CDR1 and CDR2: SGHNT, YENEEA. CDR3 sequence: CASSSRDSQETQYF. The CDR3 region has the DNA TGTGCCAGCAGCTCGAGGGACAGCCAAGAGACCCAGTACTTC.

This clone was observed once. The chain links TRBV7-2 to TRBJ2-3; TRBD2 might be the D (6 bases). CDR3 length: 14 residues. Trimming removed 4 bases from V and 6 bases from J, with 14 bases in between. Germline V gene lookup returns CDR1 SGHTA and CDR2 FQGNSA. The CDR3 region has the DNA TGTGCCAGCAGCTCTGAGCCTAGCGTGGATACGCAGTATTTT. As protein: CASSSEPSVDTQYF.

This clone was detected once. Other DNA sequences from this sample encode an identical CDR3 as well. This chain links TRBV7-3 with TRBJ2-2; D unresolved. Germline V gives CDR1 SGHTA, CDR2 FQGTGA. The ends were cut back, 5 bases at V and 1 base at J, with 8 bases in the middle. CDR3 length equals 14 residues. DNA of the CDR3: TGTGCCAGCAGCCCTACCGGGAACACCGGGGAGCTGTTTTTT. Protein sequence: CASSPTGNTGELFF.

This clone has a single count. The gene calls are TRBV4-3 and TRBJ1-2; D perhaps matches TRBD1 (5 bases). V dropped 4 bases and J dropped 4 bases, with 22 bases sitting between them. The CDR3 runs 17 residues. Germline CDR1 reads LGHNA; CDR2 reads YSLEER. CDR3 DNA: TGCGCCAGCAGCCCCATGGTGGGGTGGGGCGAAAGCTATGGCTACACCTTC. This encodes CASSPMVGWGESYGYTF.